This TCR beta chain was found in a study of cytomegalovirus exposure and HLA in healthy donors. Study findings and constraints: Across HLA loci, a later analysis found differing TCR association rates, with DRB1 most and HLA-C fewest.

Germline V gives CDR1 SGHVS, CDR2 FNYEAQ. Between the trimmed V and J ends, which lost 1 base and 5 bases, there was a span of 16 bases. There are 16 residues in the CDR3. Comment on this clone: What it recognizes is unknown.

A multiplex PCR was run with 60 Vbeta primers and 13 Jbeta primers. Generated by immunoSEQ multiplex PCR, the TCRdb table keeps only in-frame clones and is missing some. Of 150,000 to 180,000 clones listed, around 84% are singletons. The chain has TRBV7-6 and TRBJ2-3; tentatively, D is TRBD2 (6 bases). Sequencing input: PBMCs. The receptor was isolated from a woman aged 40 to 50 in good health and CMV-seropositive. This chain's CDR3 is CASSLGGGVPGDTQYF. The DNA for the CDR3 is TGTGCCAGCAGCTTAGGCGGCGGGGTCCCCGGAGATACGCAGTATTTT. Supplemented by reference TRBV7-6 and TRBJ2-3, the full variable domain reads GAGVSQSPRYKVTKRGQDVALRCDPISGHVSLYWYRQALGQGPEFLTYFNYEAQQDKSGLPNDRFSAERPEGSISTLTIQRTEQRDSAMYRCASSLGGGVPGDTQYFGPGTRLTVL.